This T cell receptor (beta chain) was sequenced in a study of TIL therapy for anti-PD-1-resistant metastatic lung cancer. As to time point: pre-treatment sample, taken before nivolumab and TIL therapy. Tumor tissue came from excised metastases, mostly pleural nodules or supraclavicular lymph nodes. This was the immunoSEQ v3 assay. The table came from immunoSEQ multiplex PCR; TCRdb's copy has only in-frame clones and leaves some out. Of 9,500 to 15,000 clones in the sample, roughly 63% were seen once. The origin of this receptor is a person aged 25 to 80 with non-small cell lung cancer. The source was tumor tissue, collected at baseline.

Written as DNA, the CDR3 is TGTGCCAGACGGGACAGGGGCGCTTTTAACTATGGCTACACCTTC. Protein product: CARRDRGAFNYGYTF. This chain joins TRBV30 and TRBJ1-2; the match to TRBD1 covers 10 bases. Germline CDR1 GTSNPN, CDR2 SVGIG (reference sequence). CDR3 length: 15 amino acids. With V trimmed by 8 bases and J by 1 base, 10 bases remained unmatched. Combining the CDR3 with reference TRBV30 and TRBJ1-2 gives the whole variable domain SQTIHQWPATLVQPVGSPLSLECTVEGTSNPNLYWYRQAAGRGLQLLFYSVGIGQISSEVPQNLSASRPQDRQFILSSKKLLLSDSGFYLCARRDRGAFNYGYTFGSGTRLTVV.